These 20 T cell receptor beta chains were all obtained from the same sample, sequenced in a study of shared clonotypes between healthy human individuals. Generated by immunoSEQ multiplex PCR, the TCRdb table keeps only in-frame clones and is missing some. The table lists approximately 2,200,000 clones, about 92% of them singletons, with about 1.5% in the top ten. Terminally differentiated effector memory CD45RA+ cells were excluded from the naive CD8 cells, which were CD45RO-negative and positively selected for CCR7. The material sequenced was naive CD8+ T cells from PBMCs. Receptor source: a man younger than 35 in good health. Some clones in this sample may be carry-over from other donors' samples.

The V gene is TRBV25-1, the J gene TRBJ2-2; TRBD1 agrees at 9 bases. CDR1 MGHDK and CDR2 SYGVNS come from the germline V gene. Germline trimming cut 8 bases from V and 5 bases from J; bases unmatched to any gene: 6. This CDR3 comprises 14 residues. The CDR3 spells CASLDRGGTGELFF. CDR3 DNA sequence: TGTGCCAGCCTGGACAGGGGAGGGACCGGGGAGCTGTTTTTT.

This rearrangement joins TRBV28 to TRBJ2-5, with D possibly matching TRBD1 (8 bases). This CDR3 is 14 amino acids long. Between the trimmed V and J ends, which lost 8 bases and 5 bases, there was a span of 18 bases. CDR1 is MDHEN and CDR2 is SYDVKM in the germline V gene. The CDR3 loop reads CASRIQQGGETQYF. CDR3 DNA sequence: TGTGCCAGCCGTATACAACAGGGGGGGGAGACCCAGTACTTC.

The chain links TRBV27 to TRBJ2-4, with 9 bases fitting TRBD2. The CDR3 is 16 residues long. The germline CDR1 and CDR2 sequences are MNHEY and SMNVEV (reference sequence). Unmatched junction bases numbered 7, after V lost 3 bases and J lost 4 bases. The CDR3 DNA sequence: TGTGCCAGCAGTTTGACCCGTAGCGGGAGTAAAAACATTCAGTACTTC. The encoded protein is CASSLTRSGSKNIQYF.

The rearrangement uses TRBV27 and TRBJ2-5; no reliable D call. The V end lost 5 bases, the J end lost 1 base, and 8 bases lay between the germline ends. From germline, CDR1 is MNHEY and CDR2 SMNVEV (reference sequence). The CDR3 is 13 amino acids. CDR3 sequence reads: CASSPPSQETQYF. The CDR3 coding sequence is TGTGCCAGCAGTCCCCCATCCCAAGAGACCCAGTACTTC.

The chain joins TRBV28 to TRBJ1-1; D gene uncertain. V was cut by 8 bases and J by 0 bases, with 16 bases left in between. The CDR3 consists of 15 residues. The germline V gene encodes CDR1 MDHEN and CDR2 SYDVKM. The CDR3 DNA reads TGTGCCAGCCAAATAAGGACGACTATGAACACTGAAGCTTTCTTT. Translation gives CASQIRTTMNTEAFF.

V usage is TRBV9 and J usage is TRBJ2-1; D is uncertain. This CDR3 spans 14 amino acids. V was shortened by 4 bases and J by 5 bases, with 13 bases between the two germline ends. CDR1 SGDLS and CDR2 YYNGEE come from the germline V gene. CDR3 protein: CASSPRTVNNEQFF. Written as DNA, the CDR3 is TGTGCCAGCAGCCCTAGGACGGTTAACAATGAGCAGTTCTTC.

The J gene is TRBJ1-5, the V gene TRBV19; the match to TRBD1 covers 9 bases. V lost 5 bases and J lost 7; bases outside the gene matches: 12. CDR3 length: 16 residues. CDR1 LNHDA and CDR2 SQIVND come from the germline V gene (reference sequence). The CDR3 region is CASSGWTGESRQPQHF. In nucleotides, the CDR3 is TGTGCCAGTAGTGGCTGGACAGGGGAGAGCAGACAGCCCCAGCATTTT.

For the CDR3, the DNA is TGTGCCAGCAGTTTAGGCAGAAAAACCGGGGAGCTGTTTTTT. Residues: CASSLGRKTGELFF. The V call is TRBV27, the J call TRBJ2-2, with unresolved D. CDR1 MNHEY and CDR2 SMNVEV come from the germline V gene (reference sequence). Trimming removed 2 bases at V and 5 bases at J, with 9 bases between. This CDR3 has 14 residues.

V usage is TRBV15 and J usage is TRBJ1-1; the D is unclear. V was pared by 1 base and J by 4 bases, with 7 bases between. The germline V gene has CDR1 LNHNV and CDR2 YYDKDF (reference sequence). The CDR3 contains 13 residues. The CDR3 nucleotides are TGTGCCACCAGCAGAGTTACGGCCACTGAAGCTTTCTTT. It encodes CATSRVTATEAFF.

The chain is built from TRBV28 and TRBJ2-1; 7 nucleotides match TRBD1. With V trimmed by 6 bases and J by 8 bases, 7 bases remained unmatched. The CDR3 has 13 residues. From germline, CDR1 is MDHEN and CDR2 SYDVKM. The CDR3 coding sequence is TGTGCCAGCAGGCTACAGGGGACCGATGAGCAGTTCTTC. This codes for CASRLQGTDEQFF.

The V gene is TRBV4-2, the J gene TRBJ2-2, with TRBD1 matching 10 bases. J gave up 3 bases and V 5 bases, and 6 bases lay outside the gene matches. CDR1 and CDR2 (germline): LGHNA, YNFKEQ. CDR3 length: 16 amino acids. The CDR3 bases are TGTGCCAGCAGCGCCCGGGACAGGGGTGACACCGGGGAGCTGTTTTTT. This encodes CASSARDRGDTGELFF.

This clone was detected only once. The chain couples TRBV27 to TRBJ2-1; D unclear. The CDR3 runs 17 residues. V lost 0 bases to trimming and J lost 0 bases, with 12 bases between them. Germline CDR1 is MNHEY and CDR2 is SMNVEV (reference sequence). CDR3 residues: CASSLSFIRSSYNEQFF. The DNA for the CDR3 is TGTGCCAGCAGTTTATCCTTTATCAGGAGCTCCTACAATGAGCAGTTCTTC.

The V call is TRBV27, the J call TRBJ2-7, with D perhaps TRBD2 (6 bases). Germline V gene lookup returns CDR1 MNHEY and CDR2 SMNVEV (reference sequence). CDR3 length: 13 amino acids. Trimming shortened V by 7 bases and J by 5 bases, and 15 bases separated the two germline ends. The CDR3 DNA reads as TGTGCCAGCAAGGAGGGCCTTGGGCACGAGCAGTACTTC. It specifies CASKEGLGHEQYF.

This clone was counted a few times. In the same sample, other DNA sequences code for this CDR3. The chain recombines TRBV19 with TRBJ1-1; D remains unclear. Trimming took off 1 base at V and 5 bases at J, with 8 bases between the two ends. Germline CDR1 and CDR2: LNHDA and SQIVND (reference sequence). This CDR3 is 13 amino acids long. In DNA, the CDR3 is TGTGCCAGTAGTATAGGCGGAGGGACTGAAGCTTTCTTT. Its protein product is CASSIGGGTEAFF.

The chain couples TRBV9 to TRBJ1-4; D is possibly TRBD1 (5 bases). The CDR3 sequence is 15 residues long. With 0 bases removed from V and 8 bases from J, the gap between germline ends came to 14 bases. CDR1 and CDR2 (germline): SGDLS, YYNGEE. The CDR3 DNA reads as TGTGCCAGCAGCGTAGTCGGGGGACCCAACGAAAAACTGTTTTTT. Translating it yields CASSVVGGPNEKLFF.

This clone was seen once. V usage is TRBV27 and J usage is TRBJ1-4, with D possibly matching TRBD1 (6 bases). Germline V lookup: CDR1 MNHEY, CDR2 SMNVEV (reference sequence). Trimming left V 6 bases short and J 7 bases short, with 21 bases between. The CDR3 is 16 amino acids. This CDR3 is CASSPPPTGRGEKLFF. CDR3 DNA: TGTGCCAGCAGCCCACCCCCCACAGGGCGGGGTGAAAAACTGTTTTTT.

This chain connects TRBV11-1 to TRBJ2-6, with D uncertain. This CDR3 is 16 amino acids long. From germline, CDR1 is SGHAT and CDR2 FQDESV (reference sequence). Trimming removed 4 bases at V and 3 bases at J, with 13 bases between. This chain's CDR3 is CASSSRTIVGANVLTF. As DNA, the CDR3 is TGTGCCAGCAGCTCCAGAACTATCGTTGGGGCCAACGTCCTGACTTTC.

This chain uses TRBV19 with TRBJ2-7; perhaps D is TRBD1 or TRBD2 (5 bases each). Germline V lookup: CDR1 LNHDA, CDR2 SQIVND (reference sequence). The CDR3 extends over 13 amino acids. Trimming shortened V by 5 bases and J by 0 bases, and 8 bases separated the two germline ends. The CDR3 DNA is TGTGCCAGTAGTTGGGGGTTCTCCTACGAGCAGTACTTC. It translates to CASSWGFSYEQYF.

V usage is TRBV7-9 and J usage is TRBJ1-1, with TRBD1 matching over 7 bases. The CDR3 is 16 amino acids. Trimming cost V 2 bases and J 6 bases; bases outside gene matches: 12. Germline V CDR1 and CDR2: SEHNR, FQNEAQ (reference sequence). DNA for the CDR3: TGTGCCAGCAGCTTAAGCGGCCGTCCCCAGGGGGCTGAAGCTTTCTTT. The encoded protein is CASSLSGRPQGAEAFF.

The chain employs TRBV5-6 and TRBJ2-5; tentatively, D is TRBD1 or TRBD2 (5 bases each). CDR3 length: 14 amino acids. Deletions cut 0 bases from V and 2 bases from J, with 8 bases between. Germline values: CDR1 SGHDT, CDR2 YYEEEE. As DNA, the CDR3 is TGTGCCAGCAGCTTGGGGGACCCACAAGAGACCCAGTACTTC. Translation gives CASSLGDPQETQYF.